These T cell receptor beta chains were read from a single sample in a study of identical twins. TCRdb reprocessed the 5' RACE reads via MiXCR and lists one record per CDR3 protein. The sample includes 200,000 to 250,000 distinct CDR3 sequences, about 7.5% seen only once; the top ten take approximately 2%. These data also featured in a second study, about yellow fever vaccine responses in identical twins.

The source material was memory (CD45RO+) T cells sorted from blood. The receptors derive from a young woman in good health. Both conserved end residues are part of each CDR3. A D gene is named only where the DNA matches it firmly. The size of a clone is reported for some rows only, either as once, few or many, or as a class for expanded clones.

CDR3 DNA: TGTGCCATCGGGGACAGAGTGTCCTACGAGCAGTACTTC
CDR3 protein: CAIGDRVSYEQYF
clone size: many
J gene: TRBJ2-7
D gene: TRBD1
V gene: TRBV10-3

CDR3 DNA: TGTGCCAGCAGCTCCCCTGACAGGGACCCCACAGATACGCAGTATTTT
CDR3 protein: CASSSPDRDPTDTQYF
clone size: -
J gene: TRBJ2-3
D gene: TRBD1
V gene: TRBV7-9

CDR3 DNA: TGTGCCAGCAGCCCGGAGAATCGGTACGAGCAGTACTTC
CDR3 protein: CASSPENRYEQYF
clone size: -
J gene: TRBJ2-7
D gene: -
V gene: TRBV11-2

CDR3 DNA: TGCGCCAGCAGCCAAGGGTCGGCGGGAGGAGAGACCCAGTACTTC
CDR3 protein: CASSQGSAGGETQYF
clone size: few
J gene: TRBJ2-5
D gene: TRBD2
V gene: TRBV4-3

CDR3 DNA: TGTGCCACCAGCAGAGGAGGGACAGCCAACATTCAGTACTTC
CDR3 protein: CATSRGGTANIQYF
clone size: many
J gene: TRBJ2-4
D gene: TRBD1
V gene: TRBV15

CDR3 DNA: TGTGCCAGCAGACCCGGCGGCTACGAGCAGTACTTC
CDR3 protein: CASRPGGYEQYF
clone size: -
J gene: TRBJ2-7
D gene: -
V gene: TRBV27

CDR3 DNA: TGTGCCACCAGCAGGAATTCCTACAATGAGCAGTTCTTC
CDR3 protein: CATSRNSYNEQFF
clone size: many
J gene: TRBJ2-1
D gene: -
V gene: TRBV15

CDR3 DNA: TGCAGTGGCAGCCCCATTACGGTCGGGGAGACCCAGTACTTC
CDR3 protein: CSGSPITVGETQYF
clone size: few
J gene: TRBJ2-5
D gene: -
V gene: TRBV20-1

CDR3 DNA: TGCAGCGCTTACACCGGGGAGCTGTTTTTT
CDR3 protein: CSAYTGELFF
clone size: many
J gene: TRBJ2-2
D gene: -
V gene: TRBV29-1

CDR3 DNA: TGTGCCAGCAGACCCCAGGGTTTGCTTATAGATACGCAGTATTTT
CDR3 protein: CASRPQGLLIDTQYF
clone size: few
J gene: TRBJ2-3
D gene: -
V gene: TRBV6-1

CDR3 DNA: TGCAGTGCTAGGAGCGGGAGGGCCGGCAATGAGCAGTTCTTC
CDR3 protein: CSARSGRAGNEQFF
clone size: few
J gene: TRBJ2-1
D gene: TRBD2
V gene: TRBV20-1

CDR3 DNA: TGTGCCACCAGTGATACGGGGGTCTCCCGAGATACGCAGTATTTT
CDR3 protein: CATSDTGVSRDTQYF
clone size: many
J gene: TRBJ2-3
D gene: -
V gene: TRBV24-1

CDR3 DNA: TGCAGTGCTAGAATCAGGGGGGTTGTAGCCAAAAACATTCAGTACTTC
CDR3 protein: CSARIRGVVAKNIQYF
clone size: -
J gene: TRBJ2-4
D gene: -
V gene: TRBV20-1

CDR3 DNA: TGTGCCACCAGTGAGCCAGGGGGCGGAAATGAAAAACTGTTTTTT
CDR3 protein: CATSEPGGGNEKLFF
clone size: -
J gene: TRBJ1-4
D gene: TRBD1
V gene: TRBV24-1

CDR3 DNA: TGTGCCAGCAGCTTGGGTGCCGGGGAGCTGGTTTTT
CDR3 protein: CASSLGAGELVF
clone size: -
J gene: TRBJ2-2
D gene: -
V gene: TRBV5-5

CDR3 DNA: TGTGCCAGCAGCTTACGCGGACTCGTTACAATTCTCGCAGATACGCAGTATTTT
CDR3 protein: CASSLRGLVTILADTQYF
clone size: many
J gene: TRBJ2-3
D gene: -
V gene: TRBV7-2

CDR3 DNA: TGTGCCAGCAGCTTAGCGAGGGATTACGAGCAGTACTTC
CDR3 protein: CASSLARDYEQYF
clone size: many
J gene: TRBJ2-7
D gene: -
V gene: TRBV7-2

CDR3 DNA: TGTGCCAGTGGTCCGGGACGGGAGACCCAGTACTTC
CDR3 protein: CASGPGRETQYF
clone size: few
J gene: TRBJ2-5
D gene: -
V gene: TRBV19

CDR3 DNA: TGCGCTCGGGACAATAGCGGGGAAGAGCAGTACTTC
CDR3 protein: CARDNSGEEQYF
clone size: few
J gene: TRBJ2-7
D gene: TRBD2
V gene: TRBV3-1

CDR3 DNA: TGTGCCAGCAGTTATGAGGGGGAGCAGTACTTC
CDR3 protein: CASSYEGEQYF
clone size: few
J gene: TRBJ2-7
D gene: -
V gene: TRBV6-6

CDR3 DNA: TGTGCCAGCAGCAAAGAGGGGCAGGGATTTGCAGATACGCAGTATTTT
CDR3 protein: CASSKEGQGFADTQYF
clone size: -
J gene: TRBJ2-3
D gene: -
V gene: TRBV21-1

CDR3 DNA: TGCAGTGCTAACCCGCCTATTGACAATGAGCAGTTCTTC
CDR3 protein: CSANPPIDNEQFF
clone size: -
J gene: TRBJ2-1
D gene: -
V gene: TRBV20-1